This T cell receptor (beta chain) was captured by sequencing in a study of blood T cell repertoires in COVID-19. Study context: COVID-19 samples from acute and convalescent phases originated in the United States, Italy and Spain. Sources were T cells, B-cell-depleted T cells, or PBMCs; the material itself was cDNA or gDNA.

Per the original methods: Amplification of reference gene primers provided the estimated nucleated cell counts. TCRdb keeps only in-frame clones here, not all; method: immunoSEQ multiplex PCR. The V and J calls and the clone size are those of that table, but D and trimming were determined from the DNA. The table has hundreds of thousands of clones, 80% to 95% seen once; the top ten hold 0.65% to 0.85%. The V and J ends lost 4 bases and 5 bases, in that order; junction bases with no gene match: 8. The CDR3 is made up of 14 amino acids. Germline CDR1 MDHEN, CDR2 SYDVKM. Seattle participants joined during active infection and were tracked over time.

Sequencing was carried out using peripheral blood. The chain uses TRBV28 and TRBJ2-7, with 7 bases lining up with TRBD2. The source of this sequence is a man in his 60s with COVID-19, enrolled during active disease. The CDR3 sequence is CASSWTRSRHEQYF. The DNA of the CDR3 is TGTGCCAGCAGTTGGACTAGGTCCCGCCACGAGCAGTACTTC.